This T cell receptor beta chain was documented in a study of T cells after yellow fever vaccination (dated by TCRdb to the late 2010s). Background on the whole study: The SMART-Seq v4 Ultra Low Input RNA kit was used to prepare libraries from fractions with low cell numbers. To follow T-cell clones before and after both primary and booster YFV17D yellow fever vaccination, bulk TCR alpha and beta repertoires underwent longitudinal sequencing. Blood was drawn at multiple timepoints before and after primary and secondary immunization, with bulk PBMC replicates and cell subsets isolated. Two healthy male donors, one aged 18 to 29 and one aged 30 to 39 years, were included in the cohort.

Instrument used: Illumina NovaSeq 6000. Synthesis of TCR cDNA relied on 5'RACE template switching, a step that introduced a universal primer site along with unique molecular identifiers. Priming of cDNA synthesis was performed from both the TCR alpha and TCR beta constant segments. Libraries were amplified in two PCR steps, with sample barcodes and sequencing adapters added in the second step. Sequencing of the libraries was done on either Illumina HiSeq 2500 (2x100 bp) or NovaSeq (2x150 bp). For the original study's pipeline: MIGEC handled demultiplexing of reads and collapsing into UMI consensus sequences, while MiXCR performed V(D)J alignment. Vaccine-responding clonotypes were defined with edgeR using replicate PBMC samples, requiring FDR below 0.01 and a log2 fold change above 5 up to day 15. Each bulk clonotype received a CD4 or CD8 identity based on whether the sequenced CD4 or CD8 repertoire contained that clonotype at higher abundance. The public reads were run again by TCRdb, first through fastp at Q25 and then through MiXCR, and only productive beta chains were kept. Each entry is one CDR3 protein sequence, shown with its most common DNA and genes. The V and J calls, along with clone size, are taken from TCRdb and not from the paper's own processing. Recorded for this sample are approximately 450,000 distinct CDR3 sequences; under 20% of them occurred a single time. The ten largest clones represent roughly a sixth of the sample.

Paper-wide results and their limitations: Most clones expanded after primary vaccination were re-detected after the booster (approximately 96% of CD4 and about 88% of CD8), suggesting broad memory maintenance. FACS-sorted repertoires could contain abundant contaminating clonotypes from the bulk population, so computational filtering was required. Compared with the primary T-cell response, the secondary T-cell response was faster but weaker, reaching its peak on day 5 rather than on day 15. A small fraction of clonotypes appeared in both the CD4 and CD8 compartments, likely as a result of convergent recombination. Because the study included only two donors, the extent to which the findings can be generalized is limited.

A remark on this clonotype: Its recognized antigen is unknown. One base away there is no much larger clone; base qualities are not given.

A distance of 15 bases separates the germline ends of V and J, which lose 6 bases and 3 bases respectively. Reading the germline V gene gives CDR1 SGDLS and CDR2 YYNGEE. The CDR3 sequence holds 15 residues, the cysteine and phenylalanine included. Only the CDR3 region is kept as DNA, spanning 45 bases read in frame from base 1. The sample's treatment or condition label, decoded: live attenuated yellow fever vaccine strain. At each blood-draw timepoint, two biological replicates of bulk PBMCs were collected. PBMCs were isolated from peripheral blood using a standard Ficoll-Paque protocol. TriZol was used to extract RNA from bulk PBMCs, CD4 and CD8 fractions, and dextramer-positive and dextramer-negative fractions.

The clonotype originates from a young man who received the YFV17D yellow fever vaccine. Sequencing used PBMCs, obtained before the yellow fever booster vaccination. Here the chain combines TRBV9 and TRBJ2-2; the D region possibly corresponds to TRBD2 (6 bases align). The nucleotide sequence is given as TGTGCCAGCACCAGATGGGACTCCGACACCGGGGAGCTGTTTTTT. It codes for CASTRWDSDTGELFF. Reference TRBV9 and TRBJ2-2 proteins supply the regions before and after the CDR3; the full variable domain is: DSGVTQTPKHLITATGQRVTLRCSPRSGDLSVYWYQQSLDQGLQFLIQYYNGEERAKGNILERFSAQQFPDLHSELNLSSLELGDSALYFCASTRWDSDTGELFFGEGSRLTVL.